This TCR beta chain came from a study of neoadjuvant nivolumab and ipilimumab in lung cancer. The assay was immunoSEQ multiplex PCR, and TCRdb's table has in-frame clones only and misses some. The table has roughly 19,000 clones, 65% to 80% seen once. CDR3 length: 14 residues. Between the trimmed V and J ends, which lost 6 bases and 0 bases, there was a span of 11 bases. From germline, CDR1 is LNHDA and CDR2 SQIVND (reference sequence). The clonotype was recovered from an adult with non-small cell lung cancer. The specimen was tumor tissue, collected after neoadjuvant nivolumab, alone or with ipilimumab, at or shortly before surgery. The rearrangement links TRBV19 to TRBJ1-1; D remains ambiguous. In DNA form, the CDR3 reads TGTGCCAGTAGGGGAAGGTCGCTGAACACTGAAGCTTTCTTT. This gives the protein CASRGRSLNTEAFF.